The 5 T cell receptor beta chains below were found in one sample sequenced in a study (dated by TCRdb to about 2015). Receptor libraries were prepared by 5' RACE. The reads were generated on an Illumina MiSeq. TCRdb reanalyzed the raw reads on its own, using fastp at Q25 for trimming and MiXCR for clone calling, and kept in-frame beta chains. Rows with a matching CDR3 protein are joined into one entry that keeps the most common DNA and genes. This sample lists tens of thousands of distinct CDR3 sequences; roughly 26% were detected once. Around 3.5% of the sample belongs to the ten largest clones. Sequencing was carried out using naive CD4+ T cells sorted from a lymph node. What this sample's cell subset or site label stands for: naive CD4+ T cells, CD4+CD45RA+CD25-. The receptor source for this set is a female donor with breast cancer.

This clonotype was counted between two and nine times. The V and J genes are TRBV27 and TRBJ1-5, with D perhaps TRBD1 (5 bases). V lost 4 bases to trimming and J lost 1 base, with 11 bases between them. Per the germline V gene, CDR1 is MNHEY and CDR2 is SMNVEV (reference sequence). This CDR3 contains 15 residues. In DNA form, the CDR3 reads TGTGCCAGCAGTTCCTTGGGGGAAAGCAATCAGCCCCAGCATTTT. Translation gives CASSSLGESNQPQHF.

This clonotype was seen a few times. The rearrangement uses TRBV6-5 and TRBJ1-2; the match to TRBD1 covers 7 bases. Trimming took 4 bases from V and 5 from J; bases not matched to a gene: 4. CDR3 size: 13 residues. The germline CDR1 and CDR2 sequences are MNHEY and SVGAGI. The CDR3 is CASSLGGDYGYTF. The CDR3 coding sequence is TGTGCCAGCAGTTTAGGGGGCGATTATGGCTACACCTTC.

The chain is built from TRBV12-3 or TRBV12-4 and TRBJ2-5; D gene ambiguous. The CDR3 length is 15 residues. Trimming shortened V by 5 bases and J by 5 bases, and 18 bases separated the two germline ends. The CDR3 DNA is TGTGCCAGCAGTCCCCCGCCCCCTAGTCCGGAGACCCAGTACTTC. Protein product: CASSPPPPSPETQYF.

The V gene is TRBV5-1, the J gene TRBJ2-7; D is unresolved. The CDR3 consists of 16 residues. V was shortened by 0 bases and J by 0 bases, with 13 bases between the two germline ends. In germline, CDR1 is SGHRS, CDR2 YFSETQ. DNA of the CDR3: TGCGCCAGCAGCTTGGAGGCAGGAGACCCCTCCTACGAGCAGTACTTC. The encoded protein is CASSLEAGDPSYEQYF.

This clonotype was counted a few times. The chain carries TRBV6-5 and TRBJ1-2; a weak D match, TRBD1 (6 bases). Germline V gene data show CDR1 as MNHEY and CDR2 as SVGAGI. This CDR3 has 14 residues. V was cut by 6 bases and J by 2 bases, with 13 bases left in between. The CDR3 is CASRRGTLNYGYTF. The CDR3, as DNA: TGTGCCAGCAGACGTGGGACACTCAACTATGGCTACACCTTC.